These 30 T cell receptor beta chains were sequenced from one sample in a study of shared clonotypes between healthy human individuals. Generated by immunoSEQ multiplex PCR, the TCRdb table keeps only in-frame clones and is missing some. The sample shows 2.3 million or so clones, approximately 95% of them seen only once. The sequencing sample was made of naive CD4+ T cells from PBMCs. Subset: CD45RA+ positively selected. The origin of the receptors is a man aged 18-30 years in good health. Some clones in this sample may be carry-over from other donors' samples.

The chain couples TRBV28 to TRBJ2-1; TRBD1 matches 8 bases. The length of the CDR3 is 16 residues. Unmatched junction bases numbered 6, after V lost 2 bases and J lost 3 bases. Germline CDR1 is MDHEN and CDR2 is SYDVKM. The CDR3 nucleotides are TGTGCCAGCAGTTTAATCCCCGGGACAGGCTACAATGAGCAGTTCTTC. It translates to CASSLIPGTGYNEQFF. The whole variable domain, remainder taken from reference TRBV28 and TRBJ2-1, is DVKVTQSSRYLVKRTGEKVFLECVQDMDHENMFWYRQDPGLGLRLIYFSYDVKMKEKGDIPEGYSVSREKKERFSLILESASTNQTSMYLCASSLIPGTGYNEQFFGPGTRLTVL.

The gene calls are TRBV7-2 and TRBJ2-5; the match to TRBD1 covers 8 bases. V lost 1 base, J lost 5 bases, and 6 bases stayed unmatched. There are 15 residues in the CDR3. The germline V gene has CDR1 SGHTA and CDR2 FQGNSA. The CDR3 region has the DNA TGTGCCAGCAGCTTAGAGGCAGGGGGCTGGGAGACCCAGTACTTC. Translated, it gives CASSLEAGGWETQYF.

This rearrangement joins TRBV6-4 to TRBJ1-4; D not certain. CDR3 length: 15 residues. Germline CDR1 MRHNA, CDR2 SNTAGT. Trimming cost V 3 bases and J 4 bases, with 12 bases left between them. Written as DNA, the CDR3 is TGTGCCAGCAGTGAAAGGGCCAGCCTTAATGAAAAACTGTTTTTT. Its protein is CASSERASLNEKLFF.

In regard to this clone: The sample carries other DNA sequences with the same CDR3. The chain employs TRBV5-1 and TRBJ2-5; D is unclear. Trimming shortened V by 0 bases and J by 5 bases, and 8 bases separated the two germline ends. Germline V CDR1 and CDR2: SGHRS, YFSETQ. This CDR3 spans 13 amino acids. CDR3 protein: CASSLVPRETQYF. The DNA for the CDR3 is TGCGCCAGCAGCTTGGTCCCGCGGGAGACCCAGTACTTC. Full variable domain (remainder filled in from reference TRBV5-1 and TRBJ2-5): KAGVTQTPRYLIKTRGQQVTLSCSPISGHRSVSWYQQTPGQGLQFLFEYFSETQRNKGNFPGRFSGRQFSNSRSEMNVSTLELGDSALYLCASSLVPRETQYFGPGTRLLVL.

This clone appeared a single time. In DNA form, the CDR3 reads TGTGCCAGCGGCGATTCAGGGGAGTCGGAAGCTTTCTTT. Translated, it gives CASGDSGESEAFF. The chain employs TRBV7-3 and TRBJ1-1; a weak D match, TRBD1 (6 bases). CDR1 is SGHTA, CDR2 FQGTGA, per germline. Trimming stripped 8 bases from V and 8 bases from J, with 18 bases between. The CDR3 sequence is 13 residues long.

This clone was recorded once. The rearrangement uses TRBV7-8 and TRBJ1-4, with unresolved D. This CDR3 region has 16 residues. From germline, CDR1 is SGHVS and CDR2 FQNEAQ. The V gene lost 5 bases and the J gene lost 3 bases, with 16 bases spanning the gap. The chain's CDR3 is CASSPQPRPANEKLFF. The DNA of the CDR3 is TGTGCCAGCAGCCCACAACCCCGGCCGGCTAATGAAAAACTGTTTTTT.

This sequence joins TRBV9 and TRBJ2-1, with D perhaps assigned TRBD1 or TRBD2 (5 bases each). Per the germline V gene, CDR1 is SGDLS and CDR2 is YYNGEE. The CDR3 loop spans 14 amino acids. The V end was cut by 1 base, the J end by 3 bases, with 8 bases between. The CDR3 DNA is TGTGCCAGCAGCGTACAGGGAGTCTACAATGAGCAGTTCTTC. This codes for CASSVQGVYNEQFF.

The V gene is TRBV30, the J gene TRBJ2-5; 9 bases fit TRBD1. The CDR3 length is 14 residues. V trimming: 2 bases; J trimming: 2 bases; junction bases outside the gene matches: 3. The germline V gene encodes CDR1 GTSNPN and CDR2 SVGIG (reference sequence). The CDR3 DNA follows: TGTGCCTGGAGTAAGGACAGGGGACAAGAGACCCAGTACTTC. It translates to CAWSKDRGQETQYF.

This clone appeared once. The gene calls are TRBV21-1 and TRBJ1-3; the D segment call TRBD1 is taken from the table without a DNA check. TRBV21-1 is recorded as a pseudogene. CDR3 length equals 17 residues. CDR3 amino acids: CASRREGTGVSGNTIYF. In DNA form, the CDR3 reads TGTGCCAGCAGGCGCGAAGGGACAGGGGTCTCTGGAAACACCATATATTTT.

About this clone itself: The same CDR3 can be traced to other DNA sequences in this sample. The V gene is TRBV6-1, the J gene TRBJ1-2; D is uncertain. The CDR3 totals 12 residues. Germline CDR1 reads MNHNS; CDR2 reads SASEGT. V shed 2 bases and J shed 5 bases, with 6 bases lying between them. The CDR3 here is CASSEKDYGYTF. The CDR3 region has the DNA TGTGCCAGCAGTGAAAAGGATTATGGCTACACCTTC.

Remarks on this clone: The same CDR3 also results from other DNA sequences found in this sample. The chain couples TRBV9 to TRBJ2-7, with D unresolved. V was cut by 2 bases and J by 0 bases, with 9 bases left in between. CDR1 and CDR2 from the germline V gene are SGDLS and YYNGEE. The CDR3 totals 14 residues. The CDR3 here is CASSVIASSYEQYF. CDR3 nucleotide sequence: TGTGCCAGCAGCGTTATCGCGAGCTCCTACGAGCAGTACTTC. The entire variable domain, with the rest obtained from reference TRBV9 and TRBJ2-7, is as follows: DSGVTQTPKHLITATGQRVTLRCSPRSGDLSVYWYQQSLDQGLQFLIQYYNGEERAKGNILERFSAQQFPDLHSELNLSSLELGDSALYFCASSVIASSYEQYFGPGTRLTVT.

This chain links TRBV6-6 with TRBJ2-5; weak D call: TRBD1 (6 bases). CDR1 is MNHNY, CDR2 SVGAGI, per germline (reference sequence). CDR3 length equals 13 residues. Trimming removed 6 bases from V and 5 bases from J, with 13 bases in between. DNA of the CDR3: TGTGCCAGCAGCCTACAGGGTGGGGAGACCCAGTACTTC. Encoded protein: CASSLQGGETQYF.

The sample holds one count of this clone. The V call is TRBV5-1, the J call TRBJ2-1; TRBD2 aligns across 12 bases. Trimming cost V 5 bases and J 9 bases; bases outside gene matches: 9. This CDR3 is built from 15 residues. Looked up from germline, CDR1 is SGHRS and CDR2 is YFSETQ. The CDR3, as DNA: TGCGCCAGCAGATCAGGACTAGCGGGATCGGGTGAGCAGTTCTTC. Amino acids: CASRSGLAGSGEQFF.

In this sample, this clone turned up once. The genes are TRBV5-1 and TRBJ2-7; TRBD1 matches at 8 bases. The CDR3 consists of 15 residues. In germline, CDR1 is SGHRS, CDR2 YFSETQ. The junction had 8 bases not matched to a gene; V was cut back by 4 bases and J by 2 bases. The CDR3 spells CASSLNRDRPYEQYF. In DNA form, the CDR3 reads TGCGCCAGCAGCCTAAACCGGGACAGGCCCTACGAGCAGTACTTC.

The rearrangement joins TRBV4-1 to TRBJ2-7; the match to TRBD2 covers 10 bases. Germline CDR1 MGHRA, CDR2 YSYEKL. The CDR3 runs 16 residues. Trimming took 1 base from V and 12 from J; bases not matched to a gene: 15. The CDR3 sequence: CASSQGMASGRGNLYF. The CDR3 DNA follows: TGCGCCAGCAGCCAAGGTATGGCTAGCGGGAGAGGTAATCTGTACTTC.

V gene TRBV28 combines with J gene TRBJ1-1; D uncertain. The CDR3 runs to 14 residues. V gave up 6 bases and J gave up 1 base, with 12 bases separating them. Germline V CDR1 and CDR2: MDHEN, SYDVKM. The CDR3 DNA sequence: TGTGCCAGCAGCAGGCCGCCAGGGAACACTGAAGCTTTCTTT. Protein product: CASSRPPGNTEAFF.

The chain uses TRBV7-2 and TRBJ1-1, with D tentatively TRBD1 (5 bases). From germline, CDR1 is SGHTA and CDR2 FQGNSA. The CDR3 extends over 13 amino acids. With 5 bases removed from V and 6 bases from J, the gap between germline ends came to 13 bases. The CDR3 loop is CASSVRAVAEAFF. The CDR3 DNA sequence: TGTGCCAGCAGCGTCAGGGCTGTAGCTGAAGCTTTCTTT.

This clone was counted once. The chain combines TRBV6-1 with TRBJ2-5; D unclear. The CDR3 has 11 amino acids. Germline CDR1 reads MNHNS; CDR2 reads SASEGT. V lost 6 bases to trimming and J lost 5 bases, with 7 bases between them. The CDR3 coding sequence is TGTGCCAGCAGCGGGTGGGAGACCCAGTACTTC. Translation gives CASSGWETQYF.

J is TRBJ2-6 and V is TRBV9; D uncertain. Trimming took 0 bases from V and 2 from J, leaving 9 bases between them. Germline CDR1 SGDLS, CDR2 YYNGEE. This CDR3 has 16 amino acids. The chain's CDR3 is CASSVASHPGANVLTF. DNA for the CDR3: TGTGCCAGCAGCGTAGCTTCCCACCCTGGGGCCAACGTCCTGACTTTC.

V usage is TRBV7-8 and J usage is TRBJ1-5, with unresolved D. The length of the CDR3 is 14 residues. V was trimmed by 0 bases and J by 7 bases, leaving 10 bases between them. The germline CDR1 and CDR2 sequences are SGHVS and FQNEAQ. For the CDR3, the DNA is TGTGCCAGCAGCTTAGCGGCGGCTACCCAGCCCCAGCATTTT. Its translation: CASSLAAATQPQHF.

The chain has TRBV7-9 and TRBJ2-5, with unresolved D. V lost 3 bases, J lost 4 bases, and 12 bases lay in between. Germline assignment: CDR1 SEHNR and CDR2 FQNEAQ (reference sequence). The CDR3 length is 14 residues. This chain's CDR3 is CASSFRTGVETQYF. Here the CDR3 DNA reads TGTGCCAGCAGCTTCCGGACCGGTGTAGAGACCCAGTACTTC.

The V call is TRBV11-2, the J call TRBJ1-2; D might be TRBD1 (6 bases). Trimming stripped 5 bases from V and 6 bases from J, with 10 bases between. The CDR3 totals 12 residues. Germline V lookup: CDR1 SGHAT, CDR2 FQNNGV. This CDR3 reads CASSRGGDGYTF. The CDR3 DNA sequence: TGTGCCAGCAGCCGAGGGGGGGATGGCTACACCTTC.

In this sample, this clone turned up once. The CDR3 loop is CASSQQGYEQFF. The CDR3 DNA is TGTGCCAGCAGCCAACAGGGCTATGAGCAGTTCTTC. The chain is built from TRBV7-3 and TRBJ2-1; TRBD1 might be the D (6 bases). CDR3 length equals 12 residues. The germline V and J ends were trimmed by 5 bases and 8 bases, with 10 bases remaining between them. Germline CDR1 SGHTA, CDR2 FQGTGA.

The chain uses TRBV7-8 and TRBJ2-5; D might be TRBD1 (5 bases). CDR3 size: 15 residues. In germline, CDR1 is SGHVS, CDR2 FQNEAQ. Between the trimmed V and J ends, which lost 4 bases and 4 bases, there was a span of 16 bases. Here the CDR3 reads CASSYDSRPRETQYF. The CDR3 nucleotides read TGTGCCAGCAGCTACGACAGCCGCCCTCGAGAGACCCAGTACTTC.

The V gene is TRBV5-1, the J gene TRBJ2-7; tentative D call: TRBD2 (6 bases). In germline, CDR1 is SGHRS, CDR2 YFSETQ. The CDR3 covers 13 residues. Trimming left V 4 bases short and J 3 bases short, with 11 bases between. The CDR3 loop is CASSPIGGYEQYF. The CDR3 nucleotides read TGCGCCAGCAGCCCAATCGGGGGCTACGAGCAGTACTTC.

The chain carries TRBV7-6 and TRBJ2-3; D perhaps matches TRBD1 (6 bases). The V and J ends lost 5 bases and 1 base respectively, with 16 bases between them. Looked up from germline, CDR1 is SGHVS and CDR2 is FNYEAQ. The length of the CDR3 is 16 residues. The DNA of the CDR3 is TGTGCCAGCAGCCCAGCCGTTGGGGGCGGCACAGATACGCAGTATTTT. Its translation is CASSPAVGGGTDTQYF.

The V gene is TRBV27, the J gene TRBJ1-2; D perhaps matches TRBD1 (5 bases). The ends were cut back, 0 bases at V and 4 bases at J, with 12 bases in the middle. CDR1 and CDR2 from the germline V gene are MNHEY and SMNVEV (reference sequence). The CDR3 is made up of 15 amino acids. CDR3 protein: CASSLSGTTAYGYTF. Here the CDR3 DNA reads TGTGCCAGCAGTTTATCCGGGACTACAGCCTATGGCTACACCTTC.

This clone was seen a few times. V and J are TRBV19 and TRBJ2-5; TRBD2 aligns across 9 bases. The V gene end was trimmed by 6 bases and the J gene end by 5 bases; junction bases not matched to a gene: 7. Germline values: CDR1 LNHDA, CDR2 SQIVND (reference sequence). CDR3 length: 14 amino acids. CDR3 amino acids: CASRLAGQGETQYF. DNA of the CDR3: TGTGCCAGTAGGCTAGCGGGACAAGGGGAGACCCAGTACTTC.

This chain connects TRBV6-5 to TRBJ1-6; 10 bases fit TRBD1. The CDR3 runs 15 residues. V lost 2 bases, J lost 9 bases, and 4 bases stayed unmatched. Germline V lookup: CDR1 MNHEY, CDR2 SVGAGI. CDR3 sequence (DNA): TGTGCCAGCAGTTACCAGGGACAGGGGATTTCACCCCTCCACTTT. Translated: CASSYQGQGISPLHF.

The chain carries TRBV10-3 and TRBJ1-1; D is uncertain. V was pared by 7 bases and J by 6 bases, with 15 bases between. This CDR3 is 13 amino acids long. The germline V gene encodes CDR1 ENHRY and CDR2 SYGVKD. The CDR3 here is CAITGPGYAEAFF. CDR3 DNA sequence: TGTGCCATCACGGGCCCCGGCTACGCTGAAGCTTTCTTT.